Listed below are T cell receptor beta chains from one sample, sequenced in a study of cytomegalovirus exposure and HLA in healthy donors. Libraries were prepared by immunoSEQ multiplex PCR; TCRdb keeps only in-frame clonotypes and omits some of them. The sample lists about 140,000 clones; around three fifths were seen once. Sequencing input: PBMCs. These receptors were taken from a woman aged 40 to 55 in good health and CMV-seronegative. Each CDR3 is given with its conserved first and last residue. Each record gives: D gene, clone size, J gene, V gene, CDR3 DNA, CDR3 protein. D genes are given only for firm matches. Clone size, where shown, is once, few, many, or a class for clones that have expanded.

d_gene: .
abundance: few
j_gene: TRBJ2-7
v_gene: TRBV11-2
CDR3nt: TGTGCCAGCAGCCACGACAGGCGGGCAGCGTCCTACGAGCAGTACTTC
CDR3aa: CASSHDRRAASYEQYF

d_gene: .
abundance: few
j_gene: TRBJ1-1
v_gene: TRBV30
CDR3nt: TGTGCCTGGAGGAAACAGGGACCCCCGAACACTGAAGCTTTCTTT
CDR3aa: CAWRKQGPPNTEAFF

d_gene: TRBD2
abundance: .
j_gene: TRBJ2-7
v_gene: TRBV10-2
CDR3nt: TGCGCCAGCAGTTTGTCTAGCGGGGGGCCGTCCTACGAGCAGTACTTC
CDR3aa: CASSLSSGGPSYEQYF

d_gene: TRBD1
abundance: .
j_gene: TRBJ1-5
v_gene: TRBV7-2
CDR3nt: TGTGCCAGCAGCCCCACGACAGGGATCGGGCAGCCCCAGCATTTT
CDR3aa: CASSPTTGIGQPQHF

d_gene: TRBD1
abundance: .
j_gene: TRBJ1-2
v_gene: TRBV2
CDR3nt: TGTGCCAGCGGGACAGGGGGTGGCTACACCTTC
CDR3aa: CASGTGGGYTF

d_gene: .
abundance: few
j_gene: TRBJ1-1
v_gene: TRBV30
CDR3nt: TGTGCCTGGAGTCCCTTCGGGGGTACTGAAGCTTTCTTT
CDR3aa: CAWSPFGGTEAFF

d_gene: .
abundance: .
j_gene: TRBJ1-4
v_gene: TRBV30
CDR3nt: TGTGCCTGGGCTGGCCAGTTCAATAATGAAAAACTGTTTTTT
CDR3aa: CAWAGQFNNEKLFF

d_gene: .
abundance: .
j_gene: TRBJ1-2
v_gene: TRBV4-1
CDR3nt: TGCGCCAGCAGCCTCATTTGGGCATCTTATGGCTACACCTTC
CDR3aa: CASSLIWASYGYTF

d_gene: .
abundance: .
j_gene: TRBJ1-2
v_gene: TRBV6-5
CDR3nt: TGTGCCAGCAGTTACTCGGACACCACCCTTAACTATGGCTACACCTTC
CDR3aa: CASSYSDTTLNYGYTF

d_gene: .
abundance: few
j_gene: TRBJ1-1
v_gene: TRBV10-3
CDR3nt: TGTGCCATCTATAAAGGGGAGGGTATTGGTGCTTTCTTT
CDR3aa: CAIYKGEGIGAFF

d_gene: .
abundance: .
j_gene: TRBJ1-1
v_gene: TRBV6-5
CDR3nt: TGTGCCAGCAGTTACTCACAGGACAGTTTGTACACTGAAGCTTTCTTT
CDR3aa: CASSYSQDSLYTEAFF

d_gene: TRBD1
abundance: .
j_gene: TRBJ2-7
v_gene: TRBV19
CDR3nt: TGTGCCAGTCAAGGACAGGGGGGGTACGAGCAGTACTTC
CDR3aa: CASQGQGGYEQYF

d_gene: .
abundance: few
j_gene: TRBJ2-7
v_gene: TRBV11-3
CDR3nt: TGTGCCAGCAGCCGCGGGGCCGGCTACGAGCAGTACTTC
CDR3aa: CASSRGAGYEQYF

d_gene: .
abundance: few
j_gene: TRBJ2-7
v_gene: TRBV2
CDR3nt: TGTGCCAGCGGGACTGACACCTACGAGCAGTACTTC
CDR3aa: CASGTDTYEQYF

d_gene: .
abundance: once
j_gene: TRBJ2-7
v_gene: TRBV6-5
CDR3nt: TGTGCCAGCAGTTACTCGGGGGGTCACGCCACCTACGAGCAGTACTTC
CDR3aa: CASSYSGGHATYEQYF

d_gene: .
abundance: .
j_gene: TRBJ1-2
v_gene: TRBV14
CDR3nt: TGTGCCAGCAGCCAAAGAGCGGGGGGCGGCTACACCTTC
CDR3aa: CASSQRAGGGYTF

d_gene: .
abundance: .
j_gene: TRBJ1-2
v_gene: TRBV29-1
CDR3nt: TGCAGCGTTGAAGTACAGGACAGAGGCTACACCTTC
CDR3aa: CSVEVQDRGYTF

d_gene: .
abundance: .
j_gene: TRBJ1-5
v_gene: TRBV19
CDR3nt: TGTGCCAGTACGCCAGGTTTAACGAGCAATCAGCCCCAGCATTTT
CDR3aa: CASTPGLTSNQPQHF

d_gene: TRBD1
abundance: .
j_gene: TRBJ1-2
v_gene: TRBV7-3
CDR3nt: TGTGCCAGCAGCGCTCAGGGGGCGGGTGGCTACACCTTC
CDR3aa: CASSAQGAGGYTF

d_gene: TRBD1
abundance: few
j_gene: TRBJ1-1
v_gene: TRBV15
CDR3nt: TGTGCCACCAGCAGAGGGGACAGGGACACTGAAGCTTTCTTT
CDR3aa: CATSRGDRDTEAFF

d_gene: TRBD1
abundance: .
j_gene: TRBJ1-1
v_gene: TRBV19
CDR3nt: TGTGCCAGTAGTATGACAGGGGAGACTGAAGCTTTCTTT
CDR3aa: CASSMTGETEAFF

d_gene: .
abundance: once
j_gene: TRBJ2-3
v_gene: TRBV11-2
CDR3nt: TGTGCCAGCAGCTTAGGGGAAATTCCGGGGTTTACGCAGTATTTT
CDR3aa: CASSLGEIPGFTQYF

d_gene: .
abundance: .
j_gene: TRBJ2-3
v_gene: TRBV7-2
CDR3nt: TGTGCCAGCAGCCCCAGGGTCTCGAGCACAGATACGCAGTATTTT
CDR3aa: CASSPRVSSTDTQYF

d_gene: .
abundance: .
j_gene: TRBJ1-2
v_gene: TRBV29-1
CDR3nt: TGCAGCGTTGAAGAGGCTTCCTGGCAGAACTATGGCTACACCTTC
CDR3aa: CSVEEASWQNYGYTF

d_gene: TRBD2
abundance: few
j_gene: TRBJ2-2
v_gene: TRBV11-2
CDR3nt: TGTGCCAGCAGCTTAATTGGCGGGGGGGCTCCCGGGGAGCTGTTTTTT
CDR3aa: CASSLIGGGAPGELFF

d_gene: TRBD1
abundance: .
j_gene: TRBJ2-5
v_gene: TRBV18
CDR3nt: TGTGCCAGCTCACCACAGGGGGCCCAAGAGACCCAGTACTTC
CDR3aa: CASSPQGAQETQYF

d_gene: TRBD2
abundance: .
j_gene: TRBJ2-5
v_gene: TRBV4-2
CDR3nt: TGTGCCAGCAGTCCCCCTGGACTAGCGGGACAAGAGACCCAGTACTTC
CDR3aa: CASSPPGLAGQETQYF

d_gene: .
abundance: .
j_gene: TRBJ2-1
v_gene: TRBV5-4
CDR3nt: TGTGCCAGCAGCTCTAAGGGGCGGTACAATGAGCAGTTCTTC
CDR3aa: CASSSKGRYNEQFF

d_gene: .
abundance: once
j_gene: TRBJ1-6
v_gene: TRBV6-1
CDR3nt: TGTGCCAGCCTCGGGGGGACCTCGGGTGGTTCACCCCTCCACTTT
CDR3aa: CASLGGTSGGSPLHF

d_gene: TRBD2
abundance: few
j_gene: TRBJ2-7
v_gene: TRBV5-1
CDR3nt: TGCGCCAGCGGGACTAGCGCCCCCTCCTACGAGCAGTACTTC
CDR3aa: CASGTSAPSYEQYF

d_gene: TRBD1
abundance: .
j_gene: TRBJ2-1
v_gene: TRBV7-7
CDR3nt: TGTGCCAGCAGCTCCGACAGGGACAGTAAGCAGTTCTTC
CDR3aa: CASSSDRDSKQFF

d_gene: .
abundance: .
j_gene: TRBJ1-1
v_gene: TRBV4-2
CDR3nt: TGTGCCAGCAGCCCGCGGGAGGACACTGAAGCTTTCTTT
CDR3aa: CASSPREDTEAFF

d_gene: TRBD1
abundance: .
j_gene: TRBJ2-3
v_gene: TRBV15
CDR3nt: TGTGCCACCAGCAGAGCCAGGGGGCGTGCAGATACGCAGTATTTT
CDR3aa: CATSRARGRADTQYF

d_gene: .
abundance: .
j_gene: TRBJ2-7
v_gene: TRBV7-6
CDR3nt: TGTGCCAGCAGCTTAGAGGGGGGGATATCCTACGAGCAGTACTTC
CDR3aa: CASSLEGGISYEQYF

d_gene: TRBD1
abundance: .
j_gene: TRBJ1-4
v_gene: TRBV5-1
CDR3nt: TGCGCCAGCAGCGGGGGACAGGGGACAAATGAAAAACTGTTTTTT
CDR3aa: CASSGGQGTNEKLFF

d_gene: TRBD1
abundance: .
j_gene: TRBJ2-7
v_gene: TRBV6-5
CDR3nt: TGTGCCAGCAGTTCGCCGGGACAGGGGACATCCTACGAGCAGTACTTC
CDR3aa: CASSSPGQGTSYEQYF

d_gene: .
abundance: few
j_gene: TRBJ2-5
v_gene: TRBV7-2
CDR3nt: TGTGCCAGCAGCCGAGAGTGGGAGACCCAGTACTTC
CDR3aa: CASSREWETQYF

d_gene: .
abundance: .
j_gene: TRBJ1-5
v_gene: TRBV5-6
CDR3nt: TGTGCCAGCAGCTTGTTTGGGAGGTATAGCAATCAGCCCCAGCATTTT
CDR3aa: CASSLFGRYSNQPQHF

d_gene: .
abundance: few
j_gene: TRBJ1-1
v_gene: TRBV11-2
CDR3nt: TGTGCCAGCAGCTTATGGGGGGACACTGAAGCTTTCTTT
CDR3aa: CASSLWGDTEAFF

d_gene: TRBD1
abundance: .
j_gene: TRBJ1-1
v_gene: TRBV6-4
CDR3nt: TGTGCCAGCAATACGACAGGGAGTAACAAGGAAGCTTTCTTT
CDR3aa: CASNTTGSNKEAFF

d_gene: TRBD1
abundance: few
j_gene: TRBJ1-1
v_gene: TRBV19
CDR3nt: TGTGCCAGTCTGACAGGGCTGGGGAACACTGAAGCTTTCTTT
CDR3aa: CASLTGLGNTEAFF

d_gene: .
abundance: .
j_gene: TRBJ1-4
v_gene: TRBV30
CDR3nt: TGTGCCGCCCCCGGGGAAACTAATGAAAAACTGTTTTTT
CDR3aa: CAAPGETNEKLFF

d_gene: TRBD1
abundance: few
j_gene: TRBJ2-7
v_gene: TRBV7-9
CDR3nt: TGTGCCAGCAGCTTAGTGCGACAGGGGCTTCCAGGCTCCTACGAGCAGTACTTC
CDR3aa: CASSLVRQGLPGSYEQYF

d_gene: .
abundance: few
j_gene: TRBJ2-5
v_gene: TRBV6-1
CDR3nt: TGTGCCAGCAGTTCTGAGGGGGGGGAGACCCAGTACTTC
CDR3aa: CASSSEGGETQYF

d_gene: .
abundance: .
j_gene: TRBJ2-3
v_gene: TRBV2
CDR3nt: TGTGCCAGCAAAGGGGGGGGAGGAGGTACGCAGTATTTT
CDR3aa: CASKGGGGGTQYF

d_gene: .
abundance: once
j_gene: TRBJ2-5
v_gene: TRBV19
CDR3nt: TGTGCCAGTAGTTCCTACGACAGGGAGACCCAGTACTTC
CDR3aa: CASSSYDRETQYF

d_gene: .
abundance: .
j_gene: TRBJ2-2
v_gene: TRBV9
CDR3nt: TGTGCCAGCAACCGGGGGGCAATCGGGGAGCTGTTTTTT
CDR3aa: CASNRGAIGELFF

d_gene: TRBD1
abundance: .
j_gene: TRBJ1-2
v_gene: TRBV4-3
CDR3nt: TGCGCCAGCAGCCCCGGACAGGGGCTGGAGGGCTACACCTTC
CDR3aa: CASSPGQGLEGYTF

d_gene: TRBD2
abundance: .
j_gene: TRBJ2-5
v_gene: TRBV9
CDR3nt: TGTGCCAGCAGCGTAGCGGGTAGCGGGGGGCAAGAGACCCAGTACTTC
CDR3aa: CASSVAGSGGQETQYF

d_gene: TRBD1
abundance: .
j_gene: TRBJ2-7
v_gene: TRBV10-3
CDR3nt: TGTGCCATCCGGGACAGCACCTACGAGCAGTACTTC
CDR3aa: CAIRDSTYEQYF

d_gene: .
abundance: .
j_gene: TRBJ2-2
v_gene: TRBV5-1
CDR3nt: TGCGCCAGCAGCTTGATCCCACCAAGGGAACAGGGTACCGGGGAGCTGTTTTTT
CDR3aa: CASSLIPPREQGTGELFF

d_gene: TRBD1
abundance: .
j_gene: TRBJ2-1
v_gene: TRBV6-1
CDR3nt: TGTGCCAGCGGGGGGACAGGGAGTTACAATGAGCAGTTCTTC
CDR3aa: CASGGTGSYNEQFF

d_gene: TRBD1
abundance: few
j_gene: TRBJ1-1
v_gene: TRBV5-1
CDR3nt: TGCGCCAGCAGCCTATCACAGGGGGCCATGAACACTGAAGCTTTCTTT
CDR3aa: CASSLSQGAMNTEAFF

d_gene: .
abundance: .
j_gene: TRBJ1-6
v_gene: TRBV28
CDR3nt: TGTGCCAGCAACCCGGGGGGAGGGACTGGGAATTCACCCCTCCACTTT
CDR3aa: CASNPGGGTGNSPLHF

d_gene: TRBD1
abundance: .
j_gene: TRBJ2-2
v_gene: TRBV28
CDR3nt: TGTGCCAGCAGACTAGTATCCGGGACAGGGGGAACCGGGGAGCTGTTTTTT
CDR3aa: CASRLVSGTGGTGELFF

d_gene: .
abundance: .
j_gene: TRBJ1-1
v_gene: TRBV18
CDR3nt: TGTGCCAGCTCACCACAGGGGCTATCGAACACTGAAGCTTTCTTT
CDR3aa: CASSPQGLSNTEAFF

d_gene: TRBD1
abundance: .
j_gene: TRBJ2-7
v_gene: TRBV19
CDR3nt: TGTGCCAGTAGTGGCCGACAGGGCTTTGGGGAGCAGTACTTC
CDR3aa: CASSGRQGFGEQYF